The sample holds a few counts of the clone carrying this T cell receptor beta chain. The antigen is unknown. The table came from immunoSEQ multiplex PCR; TCRdb's copy has only in-frame clones and leaves some out. The data contain approximately 20,000 clones, approximately 70% of them seen just once; the ten biggest clones take up over 8%. These data come from a study of graft-versus-host responses after intestinal transplantation. Across the whole study: Transplant recipients had multivisceral, liver-intestinal, or isolated intestinal grafts. Induction using anti-thymocyte globulin, followed by tacrolimus and steroids for about 3 years, was given to all recipients.

Germline CDR1 is SNHLY and CDR2 is FYNNEI. This CDR3 spans 11 amino acids. Trimming pared 3 bases from V and 11 bases from J, leaving 8 bases between. Points from the study as a whole: GvH clones were found in recipient marrow; some appeared first in ileum or blood. Allograft clonal ratios (graft-versus-host to host-versus-graft) were high in patients who had graft-donor T cell macrochimerism.

Processing was applied to graft tissue in order to liberate intraepithelial and lamina propria lymphocytes. The source of this sequence is a human patient who received an intestinal transplant, so some T cells may come from the graft donor. The V gene is TRBV2, the J gene TRBJ1-5; the D is unclear. The material was ileum tissue, obtained approximately 3 weeks after intestinal transplant. The CDR3 region has the DNA TGTGCCAGCAGTGATCGCTCGGCCCAGCATTTT. Its translation: CASSDRSAQHF. Full variable domain (remainder filled in from reference TRBV2 and TRBJ1-5): EPEVTQTPSHQVTQMGQEVILRCVPISNHLYFYWYRQILGQKVEFLVSFYNNEISEKSEIFDDQFSVERPDGSNFTLKIRSTKLEDSAMYFCASSDRSAQHFGDGTRLSIL.